Presented here are 31 T cell receptor beta chains from one specimen sequenced in a study of radiation and T cells in renal cell carcinoma. Sequenced by immunoSEQ multiplex PCR; TCRdb stores in-frame clones only, minus some. The data show about 130,000 clones, 81% seen once. As to time point: blood 2 weeks post-SBRT. Treatment: 15 Gy SBRT to primary tumor, nephrectomy 4 weeks later. This specimen was blood, taken from a patient whose treatment included radiotherapy and nephrectomy. Receptors originate from a man between 45 and 60 years old with renal cell carcinoma.

As regards this clone: The same CDR3 can be traced to other DNA sequences in this sample. The chain uses TRBV6-6 and TRBJ2-7; either TRBD1 or TRBD2 may supply D (5 bases each). The CDR3 is 14 amino acids. Germline lookup yields CDR1 MNHNY and CDR2 SVGAGI (reference sequence). Between the trimmed V and J ends, which lost 6 bases and 1 base, there was a span of 13 bases. In nucleotides, the CDR3 is TGTGCCAGCAGGCCTAGAGGGGATTCCTACGAGCAGTACTTC. Amino acid sequence: CASRPRGDSYEQYF.

This sequence joins TRBV9 and TRBJ2-3; TRBD2 matches at 12 bases. This CDR3 spans 19 amino acids. Germline V CDR1 and CDR2: SGDLS, YYNGEE. Trimming took 0 bases from V and 0 from J; bases not matched to a gene: 8. DNA of the CDR3: TGTGCCAGCAGCGTAGAGAACGGACTAGCGGGGTTGAGCACAGATACGCAGTATTTT. Translated, it gives CASSVENGLAGLSTDTQYF.

There are a few counts of this clone. CDR3 region: CASRRPYQNTEAFF. DNA of the CDR3: TGTGCCAGCAGGCGGCCATACCAGAACACTGAAGCTTTCTTT. The chain couples TRBV2 to TRBJ1-1; D ambiguous. This CDR3 contains 14 residues. V was pared by 6 bases and J by 1 base, with 12 bases between. Germline CDR1 reads SNHLY; CDR2 reads FYNNEI.

J is TRBJ1-1 and V is TRBV5-1, with 7 nucleotides matching TRBD1. This CDR3 is built from 14 residues. In germline, CDR1 is SGHRS, CDR2 YFSETQ. Losses at the gene ends were 2 bases for V and 5 bases for J; bases not matched to a gene: 6. CDR3 residues: CASSLTAGGTEAFF. In nucleotides, the CDR3 is TGCGCCAGCAGCTTAACGGCAGGGGGGACTGAAGCTTTCTTT.

This clone has just a few counts. This rearrangement joins TRBV28 to TRBJ1-2; no firm D call. This CDR3 has 13 residues. The V gene's germline CDR1 is MDHEN and CDR2 SYDVKM. Trimming left V 3 bases short and J 5 bases short, with 10 bases between. The chain's CDR3 is CASSLGLHYGYTF. The CDR3, as DNA: TGTGCCAGCAGTTTGGGCCTACATTATGGCTACACCTTC.

This chain connects TRBV19 to TRBJ1-5; TRBD1 is a possible D gene (6 bases). Germline assignment: CDR1 LNHDA and CDR2 SQIVND (reference sequence). This CDR3 has 13 amino acids. V lost 11 bases to trimming and J lost 6 bases, with 17 bases between them. The CDR3 bases are TGTGCCGGAAGCTACAGGGATAGTCAGCCCCAGCATTTT. Translation: CAGSYRDSQPQHF. Filled out from reference TRBV19 and TRBJ1-5, the complete variable domain reads DGGITQSPKYLFRKEGQNVTLSCEQNLNHDAMYWYRQDPGQGLRLIYYSQIVNDFQKGDIAEGYSVSREKKESFPLTVTSAQKNPTAFYLCAGSYRDSQPQHFGDGTRLSIL.

The gene calls are TRBV9 and TRBJ2-1, with D perhaps matching TRBD2 (7 bases). The V and J ends lost 0 bases and 5 bases respectively, with 12 bases between them. The CDR3 spans 15 residues. The germline gives CDR1 SGDLS, CDR2 YYNGEE. The CDR3 DNA sequence: TGTGCCAGCAGCGTAGGAGGGGGGGCCGACAATGAGCAGTTCTTC. Translation: CASSVGGGADNEQFF.

The V gene is TRBV4-1, the J gene TRBJ1-5, with TRBD1 matching 12 bases. CDR3 length equals 16 residues. From germline, CDR1 is MGHRA and CDR2 YSYEKL. With V trimmed by 4 bases and J by 6 bases, 7 bases remained unmatched. This chain's CDR3 is CASSPRDRGQGQPQHF. The CDR3 nucleotides are TGCGCCAGCAGCCCCCGGGACAGGGGGCAAGGTCAGCCCCAGCATTTT.

This clone was detected only a few times. This chain links TRBV2 with TRBJ1-1; 7 bases are shared with TRBD1. The CDR3 contains 13 residues. J was trimmed by 1 base and V by 6 bases; bases with no gene match: 2. The V gene's germline CDR1 is SNHLY and CDR2 FYNNEI. The CDR3 DNA sequence: TGTGCCAGCAGGTGGACAGGGAACACTGAAGCTTTCTTT. Its protein product is CASRWTGNTEAFF.

This clone has more than one count but fewer than ten. The chain combines TRBV28 with TRBJ1-1; 7 nucleotides align to TRBD1. The CDR3 spans 15 residues. With V trimmed by 7 bases and J by 5 bases, 13 bases remained unmatched. Looked up from germline, CDR1 is MDHEN and CDR2 is SYDVKM. The CDR3 protein is CASTGVRGRGTEAFF. DNA for the CDR3: TGTGCCAGCACCGGAGTGAGGGGGCGAGGGACTGAAGCTTTCTTT.

V gene TRBV6-4 combines with J gene TRBJ1-1; tentative D call: TRBD1 (5 bases). The germline V gene encodes CDR1 MRHNA and CDR2 SNTAGT. This CDR3 is built from 13 residues. V was trimmed by 4 bases and J by 0 bases, leaving 6 bases between them. DNA of the CDR3: TGTGCCAGCAGTGTGGACATGAACACTGAAGCTTTCTTT. It yields the protein CASSVDMNTEAFF.

V usage is TRBV6-1 and J usage is TRBJ2-7, with D perhaps matching TRBD1 (5 bases). V was shortened by 7 bases and J by 6 bases, with 22 bases between the two germline ends. Germline V CDR1 and CDR2: MNHNS, SASEGT. This CDR3 region has 15 residues. Here the CDR3 DNA reads TGTGCCAGCATGCGCAATCAGGGTAGACTGATCGAGCAGTACTTC. Protein sequence: CASMRNQGRLIEQYF.

CDR3 residues: CASSFDRSPEQYF. CDR3 in DNA: TGCGCCAGCAGCTTTGACCGCTCACCTGAGCAGTACTTC. V gene TRBV5-1 combines with J gene TRBJ2-7; D is uncertain. The CDR3 extends over 13 amino acids. Germline CDR1 reads SGHRS; CDR2 reads YFSETQ. Trimming took off 2 bases at V and 7 bases at J, with 13 bases between the two ends.

The chain has TRBV19 and TRBJ1-1, with 9 positions matching TRBD1. The CDR3 has 14 amino acids. With 6 bases clipped from V and 0 bases from J, the junction kept 2 bases outside the gene matches. CDR1 and CDR2 from the germline V gene are LNHDA and SQIVND (reference sequence). CDR3: CASRGTGMNTEAFF. The CDR3 bases are TGTGCCAGTAGGGGGACAGGGATGAACACTGAAGCTTTCTTT.

The chain is built from TRBV19 and TRBJ2-2, with 10 bases lining up with TRBD1. The CDR3 sequence is 16 residues long. CDR1 is LNHDA, CDR2 SQIVND, per germline (reference sequence). CDR3 nucleotide sequence: TGTGTCGGGACAGGGGACCTACCGGGAAACACCGGGGAGCTGTTTTTT. This translates into CVGTGDLPGNTGELFF.

This clone occurred once. The chain recombines TRBV29-1 with TRBJ2-1; TRBD1 matches 7 bases. With V trimmed by 4 bases and J by 1 base, 7 bases remained unmatched. The CDR3 contains 15 residues. The germline V gene has CDR1 SQVTM and CDR2 ANQGSEA. Written as DNA, the CDR3 is TGCAGCGTTGCGGGAAGACAGGGATCCTACAATGAGCAGTTCTTC. As protein: CSVAGRQGSYNEQFF.

The CDR3 sequence is CASSRDGQSNTEAFF. For the CDR3, the DNA is TGTGCCAGCAGCCGAGACGGACAATCGAACACTGAAGCTTTCTTT. The rearrangement uses TRBV7-6 and TRBJ1-1; tentatively, D is TRBD1 (5 bases). CDR3 length: 15 residues. V was pared by 5 bases and J by 1 base, with 14 bases between. Germline-derived CDR1 and CDR2 are SGHVS and FNYEAQ.

This chain connects TRBV21-1 to TRBJ1-1; the table's D gene call, TRBD1, was not cross checked with the DNA. TRBV21-1 is designated a pseudogene. The CDR3 has 15 residues. The CDR3 DNA sequence: TGTGCCAGCAGCAAAATTCACAGGGTTTTTACTGAAGCTTTCTTT. Translated: CASSKIHRVFTEAFF.

This chain connects TRBV5-6 to TRBJ2-5; no reliable D call. V lost 4 bases to trimming and J lost 7 bases, with 17 bases between them. The germline V gene has CDR1 SGHDT and CDR2 YYEEEE. This CDR3 region has 14 residues. CDR3 amino acids: CASSPADPLMTQYF. In DNA form, the CDR3 reads TGTGCCAGCAGCCCCGCCGACCCCCTGATGACCCAGTACTTC.

This clone was observed a few times. This chain uses TRBV5-1 with TRBJ1-1; TRBD1 matches at 7 bases. V gave up 4 bases and J gave up 0 bases; unmatched junction bases: 3. Germline CDR1 reads SGHRS; CDR2 reads YFSETQ. The CDR3 loop spans 14 amino acids. CDR3 in DNA: TGCGCCAGCAGCGTAACAGGGGTGAACACTGAAGCTTTCTTT. Its translation: CASSVTGVNTEAFF.

This clone was found a few times. Different DNA sequences within this sample yield the same CDR3. The chain combines TRBV5-1 with TRBJ1-2; no firm D call. This CDR3 region has 14 residues. Trimming stripped 0 bases from V and 0 bases from J, with 6 bases between. Germline V gene lookup returns CDR1 SGHRS and CDR2 YFSETQ. The CDR3: CASSLGTSNYGYTF. CDR3 DNA sequence: TGCGCCAGCAGCTTGGGGACGTCTAACTATGGCTACACCTTC.

The rearrangement links TRBV2 to TRBJ2-1, with TRBD2 identical over 14 bases. The junction had 15 bases not matched to a gene; V was cut back by 11 bases and J by 0 bases. This CDR3 region has 19 residues. Germline V gives CDR1 SNHLY, CDR2 FYNNEI. CDR3 DNA sequence: TGTGCCGGGGGGACTAGCGGGAGATTCTTGATCGGCTCCTACAATGAGCAGTTCTTC. Protein: CAGGTSGRFLIGSYNEQFF.

The chain joins TRBV5-1 to TRBJ2-1, with 10 bases identical to TRBD1. Trimming at V came to 5 bases and at J to 6 bases, leaving 8 bases not matched to a gene. Germline loops: CDR1 SGHRS, CDR2 YFSETQ. The CDR3 has 15 residues. The CDR3 coding sequence is TGCGCCAGCAGATCCGGGACAGGGGACTTCAATGAGCAGTTCTTC. Its protein is CASRSGTGDFNEQFF.

The genes are TRBV7-2 and TRBJ1-2, with D possibly matching TRBD1 (6 bases). There are 14 residues in the CDR3. Germline values: CDR1 SGHTA, CDR2 FQGNSA. Trimming removed 1 base at V and 6 bases at J, with 12 bases between. CDR3 DNA: TGTGCCAGCAGCTTAGTCACACAGGGCCATGGCTACACCTTC. Translating gives CASSLVTQGHGYTF.

The chain employs TRBV5-4 and TRBJ1-2; TRBD1 matches 9 bases. CDR1 SGHNT and CDR2 YYREEE come from the germline V gene (reference sequence). The ends lost 0 bases at V and 1 base at J; junction bases unmatched: 4. This CDR3 comprises 16 residues. The DNA of the CDR3 is TGTGCCAGCAGCTTGGGACAGGGGGTCCGTAACTATGGCTACACCTTC. Translating gives CASSLGQGVRNYGYTF.

V is TRBV18 and J is TRBJ2-7; 8 nucleotides agree with TRBD1. The germline V gene encodes CDR1 KGHSH and CDR2 LQKENI. J was trimmed by 1 base and V by 5 bases; bases with no gene match: 4. The CDR3 is made up of 14 amino acids. CDR3 sequence (DNA): TGTGCCAGCTCAAGTCGACAGGGGTCCTACGAGCAGTACTTC. Translation gives CASSSRQGSYEQYF.

The V call is TRBV5-1, the J call TRBJ1-4; weak D call: TRBD1 (6 bases). Trimming shortened V by 4 bases and J by 2 bases, and 12 bases separated the two germline ends. Looked up from germline, CDR1 is SGHRS and CDR2 is YFSETQ. The CDR3 has 15 amino acids. The CDR3 is CASSPGVRTNEKLFF. The CDR3 nucleotides are TGCGCCAGCAGCCCAGGGGTCCGTACTAATGAAAAACTGTTTTTT.

The CDR3 DNA sequence: TGTGCCAGCAGCCACCAACCCGACAGGGGGGTGTACGAGCAGTACTTC. Residues: CASSHQPDRGVYEQYF. The chain uses TRBV9 and TRBJ2-7, with TRBD1 matching 9 bases. V shed 4 bases and J 4 bases; nucleotides not matched to a gene: 12. The CDR3 is made up of 16 amino acids. Germline V gene lookup returns CDR1 SGDLS and CDR2 YYNGEE. Using reference TRBV9 and TRBJ2-7 for the parts outside the CDR3, the full variable domain is DSGVTQTPKHLITATGQRVTLRCSPRSGDLSVYWYQQSLDQGLQFLIQYYNGEERAKGNILERFSAQQFPDLHSELNLSSLELGDSALYFCASSHQPDRGVYEQYFGPGTRLTVT.

The chain uses TRBV6-1 and TRBJ2-7; D gene ambiguous. Deletions cut 4 bases from V and 0 bases from J, with 22 bases between. The CDR3 is 18 residues long. Germline V gives CDR1 MNHNS, CDR2 SASEGT. CDR3 sequence: CASSAFRVRARSSYEQYF. CDR3 DNA sequence: TGTGCCAGCAGTGCCTTCCGGGTGAGAGCGAGGAGCTCCTACGAGCAGTACTTC.

The rearrangement joins TRBV7-2 to TRBJ2-7; 7 bases agree with TRBD2. After removal of 7 bases from V and 5 bases from J, the junction contained 14 bases not matched to a gene. This CDR3 has 15 amino acids. CDR1 and CDR2 from the germline V gene are SGHTA and FQGNSA. CDR3 region: CASTMLAVGLHEQYF. In DNA form, the CDR3 reads TGTGCCAGCACCATGCTAGCGGTTGGGTTACACGAGCAGTACTTC.

This rearrangement joins TRBV4-1 to TRBJ2-6, with D possibly matching TRBD2 (5 bases). V lost 1 base to trimming and J lost 0 bases, with 13 bases between them. Germline lookup yields CDR1 MGHRA and CDR2 YSYEKL. This CDR3 is built from 18 residues. CDR3 loop: CASSQAGLASSGANVLTF. The CDR3 nucleotides are TGCGCCAGCAGCCAAGCTGGCCTAGCTTCCTCTGGGGCCAACGTCCTGACTTTC.